The rows below give T cell receptor beta chains drawn from one sample of a study of T cell responses to AZD1222 COVID-19 vaccine. Profiling relied on immunoSEQ multiplex PCR, and the TCRdb table lists in-frame clones only, not all of them. In the table there are 96,000 or so clones, about 89% of which are singletons. The sample consisted of peripheral blood, taken on day 0 of AZD1222 vaccination. These receptors came from an adult in good health. The CDR3 runs from the conserved cysteine through the conserved F or W. The D gene is left open where the match is weak. Rows may omit the clone size; those that give it use once, few, many or a size class.

>TRBJ2-7|TRBV5-4|TRBD1|once
TGTGCCAGCAGCTTTGGACAGGGGAACGAGCAGTACTTC
CASSFGQGNEQYF
>TRBJ1-1|TRBV28|TRBD1|NA
TGTGCCAGCAAGTCCTACCAGGGGGCGCTCAGGTCCGAAGCTTTCTTT
CASKSYQGALRSEAFF
>TRBJ2-4|TRBV27|NA|once
TGTGCCAGCAGTTTAAATAGGGGTCCCCAAGCCAAAAACATTCAGTACTTC
CASSLNRGPQAKNIQYF
>TRBJ2-6|TRBV19|NA|NA
TGTGCCAGTAGTATAAATCGGGTCTCTGGGGCCAACGTCCTGACTTTC
CASSINRVSGANVLTF
>TRBJ2-6|TRBV6-5|NA|NA
TGTGCCAGCCGGGGTGGGGAGGCTGGGGCCAACGTCCTGACTTTC
CASRGGEAGANVLTF
>TRBJ2-7|TRBV27|NA|once
TGTGCCAGCAGTTCACATAGGGAGCAGTACTTC
CASSSHREQYF
>TRBJ2-2|TRBV2|NA|NA
TGTGCCAGCATGGGGGAGCGGCTGTCCGGCGGGGAGCTGTTTTTT
CASMGERLSGGELFF
>TRBJ2-1|TRBV27|NA|NA
TGTGCCAGCAGTTTATCTAGCGGCTCCTACAATGAGCAGTTCTTC
CASSLSSGSYNEQFF
>TRBJ2-5|TRBV19|NA|NA
TGTGCCAGTAGTATAGTCTTCGGAGGGGAGACCCAGTACTTC
CASSIVFGGETQYF
>TRBJ1-1|TRBV19|TRBD1|NA
TGTGCCAGTCATCCGGGACAGTTGAACACTGAAGCTTTCTTT
CASHPGQLNTEAFF
>TRBJ1-2|TRBV7-2|NA|NA
TGTGCCAGCAGCACCAGGGCTAACTATGGCTACACCTTC
CASSTRANYGYTF
>TRBJ2-1|TRBV7-3|NA|few
TGTGCCAGCAGCCGGGGACATCTCAATGAGCAGTTCTTC
CASSRGHLNEQFF
>TRBJ1-2|TRBV19|NA|once
TGTGCCAGTAGCTCGAGTGGTTCCCATGGCTACACCTTC
CASSSSGSHGYTF
>TRBJ1-1|TRBV29-1|NA|NA
TGCAGCGCCCGGGGCCTAAGGAACACTGAAGCTTTCTTT
CSARGLRNTEAFF
>TRBJ1-2|TRBV7-9|NA|NA
TGTGCCAGCAGCCCGGGAGGGAGCTATGGCTACACCTTC
CASSPGGSYGYTF
>TRBJ2-1|TRBV6-6|NA|NA
TGTGCCAGCGATCGAGACAGCTACAATGAGCAGTTCTTC
CASDRDSYNEQFF
>TRBJ1-3|TRBV5-4|NA|once
TGTGCCAGCACCCAGGGGAACACCATATATTTT
CASTQGNTIYF
>TRBJ2-1|TRBV25-1|TRBD1|NA
TGTGCCAGCAGTGCACTCGGGACAGGGTGGGGTGAGCAGTTCTTC
CASSALGTGWGEQFF
>TRBJ1-3|TRBV12-5|NA|NA
TGTGCTAGTGGTTTGGTCCTAGGGGCTGCTGGAAACACCATATATTTT
CASGLVLGAAGNTIYF
>TRBJ2-3|TRBV9|NA|NA
TGTGCCAGCAGCCCCTTCGCGGGACAGAGAAGCACAGATACGCAGTATTTT
CASSPFAGQRSTDTQYF
>TRBJ1-5|TRBV5-8|NA|NA
TGTGCCAGCAGCCCCATACAGACCTTTGGTTTGCAGCCCCAGCATTTT
CASSPIQTFGLQPQHF
>TRBJ1-2|TRBV29-1|NA|NA
TGCAGCGTCGTTGCGGGGGGGGATGGCTACACCTTC
CSVVAGGDGYTF
>TRBJ1-6|TRBV30|NA|NA
TGTGCCTGGAGGATCAGGGGACCGAGTTATTCACCCCTCCACTTT
CAWRIRGPSYSPLHF
>TRBJ1-5|TRBV30|NA|NA
TGTGCCTGGAGTGTTTCTGGTAATCAGCCCCAGCATTTT
CAWSVSGNQPQHF
>TRBJ2-3|TRBV5-1|TRBD2|NA
TGCGCCAGCAGCTTGTTAACTAGCGGGGCCACAGATACGCAGTATTTT
CASSLLTSGATDTQYF
>TRBJ2-3|TRBV18|NA|NA
TGTGCCAGCTCACCAACGGGGGACACTAGCACAGATACGCAGTATTTT
CASSPTGDTSTDTQYF
>TRBJ1-6|TRBV19|TRBD1|NA
TGTGCCAGTAGTGCTCCGGGACAGGGGACTTCACCCCTCCACTTT
CASSAPGQGTSPLHF
>TRBJ1-2|TRBV3-1/TRBV3-2|NA|NA
TGTGCCAGCAGCCAACCCTACACCTTC
CASSQPYTF
>TRBJ2-7|TRBV2|TRBD2|NA
TGTGCCAGCGCCCGACTAGCGGGGGACTACGAGCAGTACTTC
CASARLAGDYEQYF
>TRBJ1-1|TRBV6-6|NA|NA
TGTGCCAGCAGTCAAACAACAAGGGGACGGATGAACACTGAAGCTTTCTTT
CASSQTTRGRMNTEAFF
>TRBJ1-1|TRBV28|TRBD1|NA
TGTGCCAGCGGACAGGCCTACACTGAAGCTTTCTTT
CASGQAYTEAFF
>TRBJ1-5|TRBV19|NA|NA
TGTGCCAGTGTCGGAAACTACAATCAGCCCCAGCATTTT
CASVGNYNQPQHF
>TRBJ1-5|TRBV7-6|NA|NA
TGTGCCAGCAGCCAGACGGCCAGTAATAGCAATCAGCCCCAGCATTTT
CASSQTASNSNQPQHF
>TRBJ1-2|TRBV5-1|NA|NA
TGCGCCAGCGGGGGGACGGCGGGTGTCGATGGCTACACCTTC
CASGGTAGVDGYTF
>TRBJ1-5|TRBV15|TRBD1|NA
TGTGCCACCAGCAGAGATTTGTTTGGACAGGGTAATCAGCCCCAGCATTTT
CATSRDLFGQGNQPQHF